The entry that follows covers one T cell receptor (beta chain) sequence. TCRdb keeps only in-frame clones here, not all; method: immunoSEQ multiplex PCR. This table holds about 130,000 clones, approximately 84% found once. Germline CDR1 and CDR2: SGHNT and YENEEA. V dropped 3 bases and J dropped 3 bases, with 7 bases sitting between them. The CDR3 has 13 amino acids. This entry comes from a study of control samples from healthy donors and cancer patients. This clonotype was sampled from a man aged 18 to 29 in good health. Input material: blood. V usage is TRBV11-3 and J usage is TRBJ2-3; D call uncertain. The CDR3 sequence: CASSFYITDTQYF. CDR3 nucleotide sequence: TGTGCCAGCAGCTTCTACATTACAGATACGCAGTATTTT. The full variable domain, with the rest looked up from reference TRBV11-3 and TRBJ2-3, is EAGVVQSPRYKIIEKKQPVAFWCNPISGHNTLYWYLQNLGQGPELLIRYENEEAVDDSQLPKDRFSAERLKGVDSTLKIQPAELGDSAVYLCASSFYITDTQYFGPGTRLTVL.